This T cell receptor (beta chain) was found in a study of human T cells and chemical hapten exposure. In the study overall: 0.01% DPC was applied to the upper back in patch tests, which were read at 6 days.

Time point meaning: patch test 1, 2 weeks after DPC sensitization. Treatment reported: therapeutic diphenylcyclopropenone sensitization with weekly scalp DPC. Each donor was an alopecia patient between 18 and 70 years of age who qualified for DPC. Library preparation tagged each individual cDNA molecule with a unique molecular identifier. Original handling: Samples had a median of about 95,000 TCRs, ranging roughly 20,000 to 690,600. TCRdb analysed the RACE reads with MiXCR anew, one entry per CDR3 protein. In this record, the V and J calls reflect TCRdb's handling and not the investigators' own analysis. This table holds around 150,000 distinct CDR3 sequences, around 15% found once. A few counts support this clonotype. The CDR3 sequence is 14 residues long. J gave up 6 bases and V 5 bases, and 5 bases lay outside the gene matches. Germline CDR1 SGHTA, CDR2 FQGTGA.

The rearrangement links TRBV7-3 to TRBJ2-2, with 8 bases aligning to TRBD1. The receptor comes from a woman aged 30 to 39 with alopecia areata. Some clones in this sample may be carry-over from other donors' samples. This material consisted of whole blood, taken in connection with sensitization to the hapten diphenylcyclopropenone (DPC). The CDR3 sequence: CASSPWTGSGELFF. Here the CDR3 DNA reads TGTGCCAGCAGCCCCTGGACAGGGTCCGGGGAGCTGTTTTTT.